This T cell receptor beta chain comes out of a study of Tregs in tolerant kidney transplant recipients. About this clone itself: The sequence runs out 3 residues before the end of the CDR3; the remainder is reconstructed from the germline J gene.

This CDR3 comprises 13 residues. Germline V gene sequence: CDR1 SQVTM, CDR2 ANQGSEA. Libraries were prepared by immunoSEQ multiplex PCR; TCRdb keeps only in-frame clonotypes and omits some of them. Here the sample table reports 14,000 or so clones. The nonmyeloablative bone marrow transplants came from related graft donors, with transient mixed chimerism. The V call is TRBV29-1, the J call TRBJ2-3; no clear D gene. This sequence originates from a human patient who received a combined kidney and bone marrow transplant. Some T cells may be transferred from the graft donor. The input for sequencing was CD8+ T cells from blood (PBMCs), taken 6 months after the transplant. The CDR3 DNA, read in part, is TGCAGCGTTGAAGAATCGGTCCAAGAGACG. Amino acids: CSVEESVQET. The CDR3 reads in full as CSVEESVQETQYF.